The T cell receptor (beta chain) under discussion was sequenced for a study of T cells in localized non-small cell lung cancer. Overall study results and limits: The study found T cell clonality highest in uninvolved adjacent lung, above tumor.

Sequencing was performed with immunoSEQ multiplex PCR; in TCRdb, only in-frame clones are kept and a portion is missing. The table shows approximately 83,000 clones, with more than 75% occurring only once. On this clone: Its target is not known.

This CDR3 spans 15 amino acids. V shed 7 bases, J shed 9 bases, and the junction held 13 bases outside the gene matches. From germline, CDR1 is LNHDA and CDR2 SQIVND (reference sequence). This sequence was found in a woman aged 40-69 years with stage II squamous cell lung carcinoma. Sequences were derived from PBMCs, sampled before any cancer treatment. The chain employs TRBV19 and TRBJ2-1; the match to TRBD2 covers 9 bases. The CDR3 DNA reads as TGTGCCAGTATTAGCCTAGGCGGGAGGGGGGGTGAGCAGTTCTTC. It specifies CASISLGGRGGEQFF.